Listed here is a single T cell receptor beta chain. The target antigen is unknown. With 1 base removed from V and 1 base from J, the gap between germline ends came to 7 bases. The CDR3 runs to 14 residues. Germline loops: CDR1 MGHDK, CDR2 SYGVNS. The sample is drawn from a study of T cells after yellow fever vaccination. The study, taken as a whole, reports: Faster peaking, at day 5 versus 15, marked a secondary response that was weaker.

Each CDR3 protein is one row after TCRdb ran MiXCR on the 5' RACE reads. The table lists 300,000 to 400,000 distinct CDR3 sequences, 9.5% to 15% of them singletons. Sequencing was performed on CD4+ T cells sorted from PBMCs, taken 15 days after the yellow fever booster vaccination. The chain employs TRBV25-1 and TRBJ2-5, with a possible D match to TRBD1 (6 bases). The receptor was derived from a man aged 18-30 years who received the YFV17D yellow fever vaccine. CDR3 sequence: CASSEWTAQETQYF. The CDR3 DNA reads TGTGCCAGCAGTGAATGGACAGCCCAAGAGACCCAGTACTTC.